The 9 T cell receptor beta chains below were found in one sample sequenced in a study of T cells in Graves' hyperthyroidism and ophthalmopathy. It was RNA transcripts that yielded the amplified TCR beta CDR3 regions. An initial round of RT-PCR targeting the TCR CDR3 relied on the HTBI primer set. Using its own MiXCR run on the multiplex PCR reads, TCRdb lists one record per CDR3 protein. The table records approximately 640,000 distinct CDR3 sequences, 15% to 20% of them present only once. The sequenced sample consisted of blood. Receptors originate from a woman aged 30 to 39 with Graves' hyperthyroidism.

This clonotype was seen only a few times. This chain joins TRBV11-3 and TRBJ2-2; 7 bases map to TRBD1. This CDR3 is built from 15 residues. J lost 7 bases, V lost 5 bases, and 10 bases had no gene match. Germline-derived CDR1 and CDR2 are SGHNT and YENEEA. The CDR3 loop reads CASSGRQGNGGELFF. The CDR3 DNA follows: TGTGCCAGCAGCGGCCGACAGGGTAACGGCGGGGAGCTGTTTTTT.

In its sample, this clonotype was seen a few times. The CDR3 DNA reads TGTGCCAGCAGCTTACCTGAACCCCTATCCTACAATGAGCAGTTCTTC. Translation: CASSLPEPLSYNEQFF. This chain connects TRBV13 to TRBJ2-1; no definite D call. Germline V gene lookup returns CDR1 PRHDT and CDR2 FYEKMQ (reference sequence). V was cut by 2 bases and J by 1 base, with 12 bases left in between. The length of the CDR3 is 16 residues. Variable domain in full (rest from reference TRBV13 and TRBJ2-1): AAGVIQSPRHLIKEKRETATLKCYPIPRHDTVYWYQQGPGQDPQFLISFYEKMQSDKGSIPDRFSAQQFSDYHSELNMSSLELGDSALYFCASSLPEPLSYNEQFFGPGTRLTVL.

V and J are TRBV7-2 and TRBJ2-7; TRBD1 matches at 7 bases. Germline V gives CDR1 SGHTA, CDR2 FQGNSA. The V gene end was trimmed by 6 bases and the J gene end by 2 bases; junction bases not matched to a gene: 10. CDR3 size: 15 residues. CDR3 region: CASRFTPGTAYEQYF. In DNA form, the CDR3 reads TGTGCCAGCAGATTTACGCCCGGGACAGCCTACGAGCAGTACTTC.

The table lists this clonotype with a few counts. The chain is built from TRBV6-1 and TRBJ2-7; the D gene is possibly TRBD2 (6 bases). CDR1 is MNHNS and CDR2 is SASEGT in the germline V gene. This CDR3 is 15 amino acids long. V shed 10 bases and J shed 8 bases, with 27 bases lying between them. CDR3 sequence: CATSKNAGLLIQQYF. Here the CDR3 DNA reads TGTGCCACTTCCAAAAATGCGGGACTCCTAATTCAGCAGTACTTC.

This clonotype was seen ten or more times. Here the CDR3 reads CASSLQGQSGANVLTF. CDR3 DNA sequence: TGTGCCAGCAGTTTACAGGGCCAATCTGGGGCCAACGTCCTGACTTTC. V gene TRBV27 combines with J gene TRBJ2-6, with D possibly being TRBD1 (5 bases). Germline V lookup: CDR1 MNHEY, CDR2 SMNVEV (reference sequence). V lost 2 bases to trimming and J lost 1 base, with 9 bases between them. This CDR3 spans 16 amino acids.

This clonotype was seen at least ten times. Written as DNA, the CDR3 is TGCAGCGTTGCGCACAGGGGGTTGTCCTACGAGCAGTACTTC. Protein: CSVAHRGLSYEQYF. The J gene is TRBJ2-7, the V gene TRBV29-1, with TRBD1 identical over 8 bases. This CDR3 comprises 14 residues. The J segment lost 1 base and the V segment lost 4 bases, leaving 6 bases of the junction unmatched. The germline gives CDR1 SQVTM, CDR2 ANQGSEA.

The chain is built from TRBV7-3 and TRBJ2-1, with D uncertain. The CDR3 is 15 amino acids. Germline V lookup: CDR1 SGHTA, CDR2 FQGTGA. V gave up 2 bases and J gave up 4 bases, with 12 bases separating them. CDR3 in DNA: TGTGCCAGCAGCTTAGGACCCGCTAGATACAATGAGCAGTTCTTC. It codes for CASSLGPARYNEQFF. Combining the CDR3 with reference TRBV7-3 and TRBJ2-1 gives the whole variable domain GAGVSQTPSNKVTEKGKYVELRCDPISGHTALYWYRQSLGQGPEFLIYFQGTGAADDSGLPNDRFFAVRPEGSVSTLKIQRTERGDSAVYLCASSLGPARYNEQFFGPGTRLTVL.

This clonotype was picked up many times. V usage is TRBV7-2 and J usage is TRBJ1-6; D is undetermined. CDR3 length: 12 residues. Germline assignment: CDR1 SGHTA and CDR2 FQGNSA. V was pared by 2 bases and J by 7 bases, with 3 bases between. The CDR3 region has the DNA TGTGCCAGCAGCTTATCAAATTCACCCCTCCACTTT. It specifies CASSLSNSPLHF.

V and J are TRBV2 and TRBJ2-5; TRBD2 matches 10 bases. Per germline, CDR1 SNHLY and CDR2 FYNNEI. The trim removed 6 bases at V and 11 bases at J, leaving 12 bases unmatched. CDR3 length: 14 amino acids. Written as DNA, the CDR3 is TGTGCCAGCAGGGCCGGGATTAGCGGGAGGTTACAGTACTTC. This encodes CASRAGISGRLQYF. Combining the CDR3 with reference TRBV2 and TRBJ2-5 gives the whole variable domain EPEVTQTPSHQVTQMGQEVILRCVPISNHLYFYWYRQILGQKVEFLVSFYNNEISEKSEIFDDQFSVERPDGSNFTLKIRSTKLEDSAMYFCASRAGISGRLQYFGPGTRLLVL.